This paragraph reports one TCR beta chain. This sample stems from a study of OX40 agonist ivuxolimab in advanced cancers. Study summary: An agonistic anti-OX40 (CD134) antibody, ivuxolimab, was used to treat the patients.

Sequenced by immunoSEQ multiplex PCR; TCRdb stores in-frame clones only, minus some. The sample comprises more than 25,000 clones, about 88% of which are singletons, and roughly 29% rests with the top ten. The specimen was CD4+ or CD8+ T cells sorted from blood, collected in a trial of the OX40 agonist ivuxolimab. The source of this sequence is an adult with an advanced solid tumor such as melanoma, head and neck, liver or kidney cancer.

The CDR3 sequence is CASRGGPPSYNEQFF. The CDR3 DNA is TGTGCCAGCAGAGGGGGGCCTCCCTCCTACAATGAGCAGTTCTTC. The V gene is TRBV27, the J gene TRBJ2-1, with D perhaps matching TRBD1 or TRBD2 (6 bases each). This CDR3 region has 15 residues. Germline V gene sequence: CDR1 MNHEY, CDR2 SMNVEV (reference sequence). The ends were cut back, 6 bases at V and 0 bases at J, with 12 bases in the middle.